This TCR beta chain was found in a study of blood T cell repertoires in COVID-19 (TCRdb year 2020). Study-level background: The collaborator samples originated in the United States, Italy and Spain and spanned the acute and convalescent phases of COVID-19. The sample metadata nearly always contained a de-identified subject ID, COVID-19 status, age in years and sex. The repertoires were released in a freely available public database meant as a resource for research on the immune response to SARS-CoV-2. Where HLA class I and class II types were available, the types were taken from metadata supplied by the sample provider, not from assay-based typing. Subjects who had been exposed to COVID-19, were actively infected with it, or had recovered from it provided the deeply sampled blood TCRbeta repertoires that made up the dataset. The material from the prospective study consisted of cDNA or gDNA derived from T cells, B-cell-depleted T cells, or PBMCs. Samples were obtained from the ongoing ImmuneRACE study (first 160 participants) and from about 1,300 subjects provided by 6 global collaborators.

This clone was observed once. The target of this receptor is not known. The record has no base qualities; no much larger clone is one base away. Points the paper makes about the study in general: The amount of clinical and demographic metadata varied by source and participant and was provided uncurated.

At one collaborating source in Seattle, patients were enrolled during active infection and were followed longitudinally through the course of disease. The collaborating institutions used their own protocols to collect whole blood in K2EDTA tubes. For TCRbeta analysis, collaborator samples were shipped as frozen whole blood, as isolated PBMCs, or as DNA extracted from either sample type. The immunoSEQ Assay, a bias-controlled multiplex PCR, was used to amplify TCRbeta CDR3 regions from genomic DNA. The authors' pipeline ran thus. The number of nucleated cells in each sample was estimated from the amplification of reference gene primers within the assay. To quantify the absolute abundance of each unique TCRbeta CDR3 rearrangement, sequence reads were collapsed and filtered. For each sample, productive Simpson clonality was calculated as the square root of Simpson's diversity index across productive rearrangements. TCRdb re-hosts the immuneACCESS table, in-frame sequences only. Its copies lack some clones; in the studies checked, an unresolved V gene accounts for under half of them, and the cause for the rest is not known. The D gene and trimming were derived from the DNA, and the V and J assignments and clone size from that table. The sample yields some 350,000 clones; 89% were counted once. About 3% of the sample is in the top ten clones.

Via the germline V gene, CDR1 is ENHRY and CDR2 SYGVKD. Reading from cysteine to phenylalanine, the CDR3 counts 15 amino acids. Just the 45-base CDR3 DNA is kept, in frame starting at base 1. Trimming takes 7 bases off V and 8 bases off J; junction bases not matched to a gene: 12. This TCR came from a woman in her twenties or thirties with COVID-19, enrolled during active disease. Sequenced sample: peripheral blood. The chain couples TRBV10-3 to TRBJ2-1, and TRBD2 aligns with 9 junction nucleotides. The sequenced DNA: TGTGCCATCACCCCGAATCCTGGGACTAGCTATGAGCAGTTCTTC. This is translated as CAITPNPGTSYEQFF.